Included here is one T cell receptor beta chain sequence, with context. The antigen remains unidentified. This record comes from a study of CD8+ T cells in alopecia areata. Looking at the study overall: Those treated were given oral tofacitinib at 5 to 10 mg twice daily. The study gave tofacitinib for 6 to 18 months, then 6 months off drug. Findings of the study overall: Researchers reported that TCR sharing among patients proved less clear than in mice, possibly HLA-linked. The study also sequences resident alphabeta T cells of normal skin in scalp samples.

TCR sequencing used cDNA made by reverse transcription of extracted RNA. Assay: immunoSEQ multiplex PCR; the TCRdb copy retains only in-frame clones and omits some. There are 80,000 to 100,000 clones in the sample; 40% to 45% occur only once, and 0.79% lies in the top ten. Between the trimmed V and J ends, which lost 4 bases and 1 base, there was a span of 8 bases. Germline lookup yields CDR1 SQVTM and CDR2 ANQGSEA. This CDR3 has 12 amino acids. This clonotype was obtained from a human donor with alopecia areata. This rearrangement joins TRBV29-1 to TRBJ2-7; possible D gene TRBD1, 6 bases. Sequenced sample: CD4+ T cells sorted from blood. In DNA, the CDR3 is TGCAGCGTTGGGACAGAGTCCTACGAGCAGTACTTC. Translating gives CSVGTESYEQYF.